This T cell receptor (beta chain) originates from a study of control samples from healthy donors and cancer patients. The data were produced by immunoSEQ multiplex PCR, yet TCRdb's version contains in-frame clones alone and is incomplete. The sample records more than 75,000 clones, around 85% being singletons. Sequenced sample: PBMCs. This clonotype was obtained from a man between 65 and 85 years old with lung cancer.

The CDR3 sequence is CASSLESDRNTEAFF. The CDR3 region has the DNA TGTGCCAGCAGCTTGGAGTCGGATAGGAACACTGAAGCTTTCTTT. V is TRBV5-4 and J is TRBJ1-1; D gene uncertain. The germline gives CDR1 SGHNT, CDR2 YYREEE (reference sequence). The CDR3 spans 15 residues. V gave up 0 bases and J gave up 1 base, with 10 bases separating them.